These T cell receptor beta chains were read from a single sample in a study of T cell repertoires in cytomegalovirus infection. MiXCR, applied by TCRdb to the reads, yields one record per CDR3 protein. The sample has about 700,000 distinct CDR3 sequences; 33% are singletons. No antigen has been assigned to these receptors. The material sequenced was cultured PBMCs, taken from culture after CMV antigen stimulation. The receptors here all came from a human donor in good health (CMV status not recorded). Some clones in this sample may be carry-over from other donors' samples. The CDR3 runs from the conserved cysteine through the conserved F or W. Each record gives: D gene, clone size, J gene, V gene, CDR3 DNA, CDR3 protein. A D gene is named only where the DNA matches it firmly. A clone size is listed for some rows: how often the clone was seen (once, few, many), or a class if it is expanded.

D gene: TRBD2; clone size: NA; J gene: TRBJ2-3; V gene: TRBV12-3/TRBV12-4; CDR3 DNA: TGTGCCAGCACCAGCGGGAGGCATTTCACAGATACGCAGTATTTT; CDR3 protein: CASTSGRHFTDTQYF
D gene: TRBD1; clone size: few; J gene: TRBJ1-5; V gene: TRBV28; CDR3 DNA: TGTGCCAGCAGTTTATACAGGGGGACTTTGGTTAGCAATCAGCCCCAGCATTTT; CDR3 protein: CASSLYRGTLVSNQPQHF
D gene: NA; clone size: NA; J gene: TRBJ2-1; V gene: TRBV6-1; CDR3 DNA: TGTGCCAGCAGTGACGGGAATAAGAATGAGCAGTTCTTC; CDR3 protein: CASSDGNKNEQFF
D gene: NA; clone size: many; J gene: TRBJ1-3; V gene: TRBV11-2; CDR3 DNA: TGTGCCAGCAGCTTCGCGGACACCATATATTTT; CDR3 protein: CASSFADTIYF
D gene: TRBD2; clone size: NA; J gene: TRBJ2-1; V gene: TRBV6-6; CDR3 DNA: TGTGCCAGCACCCATAGGACTAGCGGCTCCCAGGCGAATGAGCAGTTCTTC; CDR3 protein: CASTHRTSGSQANEQFF
D gene: TRBD1; clone size: NA; J gene: TRBJ2-7; V gene: TRBV7-2; CDR3 DNA: TGTGCCAGCAGCTTATCATGGGACAGTACCTACGAGCAGTACTTC; CDR3 protein: CASSLSWDSTYEQYF
D gene: NA; clone size: many; J gene: TRBJ2-4; V gene: TRBV4-3; CDR3 DNA: TGCGCCAGCAGCCAAGAACCGGGACATATTTACTTC; CDR3 protein: CASSQEPGHIYF
D gene: TRBD1; clone size: many; J gene: TRBJ1-6; V gene: TRBV7-2; CDR3 DNA: TGTGCCAGCAGCTACTCGGGACAGATCTATAATTCACCCCTCCACTTT; CDR3 protein: CASSYSGQIYNSPLHF
D gene: NA; clone size: many; J gene: TRBJ1-1; V gene: TRBV7-2; CDR3 DNA: TGTGCCAGCAGCTTATGGGCAGTGAACACTGAAGCTTTCTTT; CDR3 protein: CASSLWAVNTEAFF
D gene: TRBD2; clone size: few; J gene: TRBJ2-2; V gene: TRBV6-6; CDR3 DNA: TGTGCCAGCAGTTACTCGAGCGGGAGCCCCACCGGGGAGCTGTTTTTT; CDR3 protein: CASSYSSGSPTGELFF
D gene: NA; clone size: NA; J gene: TRBJ2-5; V gene: TRBV7-2; CDR3 DNA: TGTGCCAGCAGCCCCGGGACTCCGGGGGAGACCCAGTACTTC; CDR3 protein: CASSPGTPGETQYF
D gene: TRBD2; clone size: NA; J gene: TRBJ2-3; V gene: TRBV5-1; CDR3 DNA: TGCGCCAGCAGCTTGGACCCGGGACTAGCGGCAGATACGCAGTATTTT; CDR3 protein: CASSLDPGLAADTQYF
D gene: NA; clone size: NA; J gene: TRBJ2-1; V gene: TRBV19; CDR3 DNA: TGTGCCAGTACCCGACTCGATGGGAATGAGCAGTTCTTC; CDR3 protein: CASTRLDGNEQFF
D gene: NA; clone size: few; J gene: TRBJ2-1; V gene: TRBV12-3/TRBV12-4; CDR3 DNA: TGTGCCAGCAGTTTACCGGGAACCTACAATGAGCAGTTCTTC; CDR3 protein: CASSLPGTYNEQFF
D gene: TRBD1; clone size: NA; J gene: TRBJ2-5; V gene: TRBV12-3/TRBV12-4; CDR3 DNA: TGTGCCAGCAGTAAGGGGACAGGGAGTTTTTGGTACCAAGAGACCCAGTACTTC; CDR3 protein: CASSKGTGSFWYQETQYF
D gene: NA; clone size: NA; J gene: TRBJ1-6; V gene: TRBV28; CDR3 DNA: TGTGCCAGCATCGGGTACCAAGGGGGTTCACCCCTCCACTTT; CDR3 protein: CASIGYQGGSPLHF
D gene: NA; clone size: many; J gene: TRBJ2-1; V gene: TRBV7-9; CDR3 DNA: TGTGCCAGCAGCTTAGTACTATCCTACAATGAGCAGTTCTTC; CDR3 protein: CASSLVLSYNEQFF
D gene: NA; clone size: few; J gene: TRBJ1-1; V gene: TRBV27; CDR3 DNA: TGTGCCAGCAGTTTATTAACCGGGGGCAGAGGCACTGAAGCTTTCTTT; CDR3 protein: CASSLLTGGRGTEAFF
D gene: NA; clone size: NA; J gene: TRBJ2-1; V gene: TRBV29-1; CDR3 DNA: TGCAGCGTTGGACCCTACAATGAGCAGTTCTTC; CDR3 protein: CSVGPYNEQFF
D gene: NA; clone size: many; J gene: TRBJ2-4; V gene: TRBV7-9; CDR3 DNA: TGTGCCAGCAGCTACCGGGACACCAAAAACATTCAGTACTTC; CDR3 protein: CASSYRDTKNIQYF
D gene: NA; clone size: NA; J gene: TRBJ1-4; V gene: TRBV12-3/TRBV12-4; CDR3 DNA: TGTGCCAGCAGTCGCCAGGAAAAACTGTTTTTT; CDR3 protein: CASSRQEKLFF
D gene: TRBD2; clone size: NA; J gene: TRBJ2-1; V gene: TRBV7-2; CDR3 DNA: TGTGCCAGCAGCTATCTAGCGGGGGTTTACAATGAGCAGTTCTTC; CDR3 protein: CASSYLAGVYNEQFF
D gene: NA; clone size: few; J gene: TRBJ1-1; V gene: TRBV27; CDR3 DNA: TGTGCCAGCAGTTTAAATGGGGCACCGAACACTGAAGCTTTCTTT; CDR3 protein: CASSLNGAPNTEAFF